This TCR beta chain was captured by sequencing in a study of T cell responses to AZD1222 COVID-19 vaccine. Study-level findings and limits: Clonal diversity may have been underestimated in mostly white British donors.

Researchers grouped second doses given at about 4 or about 12 weeks into one pool. A word on this clone: Its antigen remains unidentified.

CDR1 SGHDT and CDR2 YYEEEE come from the germline V gene. The CDR3 spans 15 residues. Trimming removed 1 base at V and 7 bases at J, with 12 bases between. The protocol was immunoSEQ multiplex PCR, while the TCRdb copy is restricted to in-frame clones and leaves out a portion. Of around 130,000 clones detected, 92% appear once; the ten largest clones hold approximately 3.8%. The source is an adult who received the AZD1222 COVID-19 vaccine. The V and J genes are TRBV5-6 and TRBJ1-6, with D possibly matching TRBD1 (5 bases). The sample here was peripheral blood, taken 28 days after the second AZD1222 dose. As DNA, the CDR3 is TGTGCCAGCAGCTTGATCGGGGGACTCAATTCACCCCTCCACTTT. Translated: CASSLIGGLNSPLHF.